This TCR beta chain was identified in a study of CD8 T cells in Susac syndrome. The CDR3 totals 15 residues. CDR1 and CDR2 (germline): SQVTM, ANQGSEA. The V end lost 6 bases, the J end lost 1 base, and 16 bases lay between the germline ends. Random hexamers were used to reverse transcribe the RNA input (about 0.5 to 1 ug). TCRdb recomputed calls from the immunoSEQ multiplex PCR reads with MiXCR, one row per CDR3 protein. The data show fewer than 200,000 distinct CDR3 sequences, with approximately 95% seen just once and around 0.1% held by the top ten. This clonotype was obtained from a human donor in good health. Sequenced material: CD4+ T cells from PBMCs. V and J are TRBV29-1 and TRBJ2-1; possibly TRBD1 for D (5 bases). The CDR3 nucleotides are TGCAGCGTCAGTCGACAGTACCAATCCTACAATGAGCAGTTCTTC. It is translated as CSVSRQYQSYNEQFF.